The source of this T cell receptor beta chain is a study of post-analysis software for immune sequencing data. As for the study in general: The cohort encompassed relapsing-remitting, secondary progressive and progressive-relapsing multiple sclerosis disease courses.

Unique molecular identifiers were carried by the TCR beta cDNA libraries. cDNA molecules numbering roughly 0.5 million came from roughly 0.93 to 9.6 million T cells. TCRdb reanalysed the PCR reads using MiXCR and keeps one entry per CDR3 protein. Of some 890,000 distinct CDR3 sequences in the sample, around 53% are singletons; the top ten hold around 4.5%. Germline trimming cut 7 bases from V and 2 bases from J; bases unmatched to any gene: 15. This CDR3 comprises 18 residues. Per the germline V gene, CDR1 is SGHDT and CDR2 is YYEEEE. Study results and limitations: Batch-mates among the samples co-clustered strongly by F measure. Relative to controls, patients had a few TRBV segments at higher frequency, with TRBV5-6, TRBV5-1 and TRBV20-1 among these. Among multiple sclerosis patients, normalized Chao1 diversity was significantly below that of controls.

This clonotype was counted only a few times. The antigen remains undetermined. The TCR was taken from a girl aged 5 to 17 with multiple sclerosis. Sequences were obtained from blood. This chain links TRBV5-6 with TRBJ2-3, with TRBD2 identical over 11 bases. DNA of the CDR3: TGTGCCAGCTCCAGACTAGCGGGGAGCGCCGGAATCACAGATACGCAGTATTTT. As protein: CASSRLAGSAGITDTQYF.